This T cell receptor (beta chain) was identified in a study of cytomegalovirus exposure and HLA in healthy donors (dated by TCRdb to 2017 to 2019). About the study as a whole: In an earlier analysis of some 610 of the donors, 276 Gb of sequence data and about 110 million unique TCR beta sequences from some 170 million T cells were reported. All discovery cohort repertoires had been generated using a single sequencing platform. To predict cytomegalovirus infection status, the study brought together high-throughput TCR immunosequencing, statistical association of individual TCRs with disease status, and machine learning. The number of typed donors differed by locus: about 620-630 for A, B, C, DRB1 and DQB1; some 500 for DQA1; 600 to 610 for DPA1; and 400 to 480 for DPB1. A handful of DR-DQ haplotypes were handled as single units for association and clustering because linkage in the cohort was strong. Alongside the repertoire data, information on donor age, sex, ethnicity and CMV serostatus was compiled. The study profiled the T cell repertoires of 666 subjects by immunosequencing and related them to cytomegalovirus serostatus. In addition to the first cohort of around 670 subjects, a separate validation cohort of under 150 different subjects was used. Of the roughly 420 genotyped donors, approximately 80% were placed in the genetic ancestry cluster associated with self-reported Caucasian donors. On average, 235,054 unique TCR beta nucleotide sequences were sequenced per donor among 398 genotyped donors of the cohort, with roughly 20% of those sequences being non-productive. An early release covering some 640 HLA-typed donors comprised about 300 gigabases of sequencing data and 85 million or so unique TCR sequences. Rather than using new phenotypic data, the later analysis identified candidate immune exposures from TCR beta sequences and from how often those sequences occurred across donors. The study aimed to test whether cataloging public T cell receptors could reveal signatures of past pathogen exposure. HLA typing covered class I and class II loci at four-digit resolution. A later analysis re-analyzed previously published TCR beta repertoires from about 730 donors and added high-resolution HLA genotyping to study TCR occurrence patterns. A later genetic analysis used genome-wide SNP genotypes for about 60% of the roughly 670 donors, treating that subset as a discovery cohort. To decide whether each TCR beta V gene segment behaved as functional or pseudogenic, an earlier analysis of some 600 of the donors relied on high-throughput TCR beta sequencing. What the study reported, not specific to this receptor: In the study, approximately 160 TCR beta chains were listed as associated with cytomegalovirus. Presence/absence analyses assumed roughly uniform sequencing depth across donors, an assumption that may not hold. For the cohort, immune exposure information was limited to CMV serostatus. HLA typing was unavailable for some donors at each locus, so association tests used only the typed subset. In vitro tests confirmed that a few of the cytomegalovirus-associated TCR beta chains recognize cytomegalovirus antigens. In a later analysis, HLA-associated TCR beta chains showed more clonal expansion and lower generation probabilities than non-associated chains that were equally common. Because counts were too low, about 15 rarely observed V segments, including chromosome 9 orphons, were left out of the earlier analysis of 587 of the donors. Some IMGT-functional V segments, including TRBV6-2 and TRBV6-3, could not be told apart with the 87-base-pair reads, so those segments were excluded. In a later analysis, the rate of TCR association differed among HLA loci, with DRB1 alleles having the most associated TCRs and HLA-C alleles having the fewest. The sequencing pipeline was judged likely to have produced a cluster of highly shared sequence variants as a technical artifact. Most CMV-associated TCR beta chains appeared to be HLA-restricted in a later analysis, and the HLA associations seemed to be driven largely by CMV exposure. V-gene and J-gene trimming of TCR beta chains was associated with a missense DCLRE1C variant in a later genetic analysis, and the association was replicated in an independent cohort. It was suggested by the authors that the approach could potentially be generalized to other disease states and immunological phenotypes. Assigning TCR associations to individual alleles was difficult when HLA alleles, especially DR and DQ, strongly co-occurred. According to a later genetic analysis, donors in an Asian-associated ancestry cluster had fewer N-insertions in productive TCRs than the approximately 700-donor mean. In a later analysis, several top co-occurrence clusters were reported to appear linked to parvovirus B19, influenza, CMV and Epstein-Barr virus. A later analysis associated around 16,000 TCR beta sequences with specific HLA alleles at a false discovery rate of 0.05. A further reported finding was that TCR beta sequences accurately predicted the HLA-A and HLA-B alleles for most subjects in the first cohort. In an earlier analysis of fewer than 750 of the donors, most TCR beta V segments were observed in productive rearrangements about 87% or about 30% of the time, broadly matching IMGT annotations. The cohort was sequenced for TCR beta chains only, and without alpha or paired-chain data the features that could be detected were limited. Across donors, most TCR sequences were observed very rarely, whereas some public TCRs were present in many individuals. Linkage disequilibrium might explain the correlated functional status among segregating V segments, but an unknown experimental factor could not be ruled out. Cytomegalovirus status was reported to be diagnosed by the classifier with high specificity and sensitivity in both the original and validation cohorts.

Clipping removes 7 bases from V and 2 bases from J, with 6 as the unmatched junction base count. There are 14 amino acids in the CDR3, from cysteine to phenylalanine inclusive. The sequence is cut down to CDR3 DNA, 42 bases in frame from base 1. CDR1 and CDR2 (LNHDA, SQIVND) derive from the germline V gene (reference sequence). About this clone: Which antigen it targets is not known. No per-base quality is available; no much larger clone lies one base away.

Receptors were amplified or captured by the immunoSEQ multiplex PCR assay. For the multiplex PCR, a mixture combining 60 forward primers for TCR Vbeta segments and 13 reverse primers for TCR Jbeta segments was used. The CDR3 region of rearranged TCR beta genes was amplified from genomic DNA with a multiplex PCR assay. The Illumina HiSeq System was used to sequence the amplified TCR beta libraries as 87-base-pair reads. Under the source paper's analysis protocol: A later analysis tallied roughly 80 million unique TCR beta chains across the 700 or so repertoires, and approximately 12 million of those chains were shared by two or more donors. To remove PCR and sequencing errors, raw reads were error-corrected and collapsed into unique sequences using a nearest-neighbor algorithm that merged closely related sequences. CDR3 sequences were aligned to IMGT reference sequences to assign V, D and J gene segments. For a sequence to be retained, a match of at least six nucleotides was required to both a V gene segment and a J gene segment. A rearrangement counted as productive if the CDR3 had no stop codons and remained in frame with V and J, and every other rearrangement counted as non-productive. CDR3 was defined by IMGT convention, running from the second conserved V-encoded cysteine to the conserved J-encoded phenylalanine. The earlier analysis of fewer than 750 of the donors excluded sequences that lacked an unambiguous match to a single V gene segment. An earlier analysis of over 450 of the donors classified V segments as functional when productive rearrangements were above 56.7% and as segregating when the standard deviation between donors was above 5%. A statistical classification framework was built to diagnose cytomegalovirus status from the catalog of TCR beta chain sequences. A later analysis assigned V and J genes by comparing TCR nucleotide sequences with IMGT/GENE-DB human TR gene sequences. A later analysis assigned CDR3 sequences and most-parsimonious VDJ recombination scenarios with the TCRdist pipeline. A later analysis defined each TCR beta chain by its CDR3 amino acid sequence plus V-gene family, and excluded reads lacking a unique V-gene family. To address suspected cross-contamination and a sequencing artifact, a later analysis removed some 620 highly shared, low-generation-probability nucleotide sequences. A later analysis calculated a clonal expansion index for each public chain from normalized within-repertoire ranks of inferred template counts. A later analysis computed generation probabilities with a VDJ recombination model fitted to out-of-frame rearrangements, and checked the results against IGoR. Hypergeometric tests were used in a later analysis to score TCR-TCR, TCR-HLA and TCR-CMV co-occurrence, with a repertoire-size bias correction applied to the TCR pairs. A later analysis estimated false discovery rates by permuting HLA or CMV assignments 20 times. In a later analysis, co-occurring TCRs were grouped using DBSCAN, and TCRdist sequence similarity was added for clustering within HLA-allele-positive subsets. Repertoires with fewer than 30,000 or more than 120,000 public chains were left out of co-occurrence clustering, as were four to six repertoires with anomalous nucleotide sharing. TCRdb obtained this table from immuneACCESS and retained in-frame rearrangements with V and J assigned. These tables miss some clones; where compared with another copy, unresolved V genes account for less than half of the shortfall, and the remainder is unexplained. V, J and clone size are taken as reported in that table, and D and trimming were inferred from the DNA itself. The sample data list 45,000 to 70,000 clones, and about 82% of these were observed just once. The top ten clones comprise about 1.6% of the sample.

The cohort comprised hundreds of healthy bone marrow donors. All cohort members were sampled while nominally healthy, although unrecorded immune exposures were likely present. The donor was CMV seronegative and belonged to the group of under 400 seronegative cohort members. A peripheral blood sample was provided by each donor, and peripheral blood mononuclear cells were used for TCR beta sequencing. The Qiagen DNeasy Blood Extraction Kit was used to extract genomic DNA from the blood cell samples. In this chain, TRBV19 is recombined with TRBJ2-7; TRBD1 fits 9 bases in the junction. This TCR was sampled from a man aged 25-45 years in good health and CMV-seronegative. Sequencing was performed on PBMCs. For the CDR3, the sequence is CASKKTGGTYEQYF. The DNA sequence reads TGTGCCAGTAAAAAGACAGGGGGTACCTACGAGCAGTACTTC.